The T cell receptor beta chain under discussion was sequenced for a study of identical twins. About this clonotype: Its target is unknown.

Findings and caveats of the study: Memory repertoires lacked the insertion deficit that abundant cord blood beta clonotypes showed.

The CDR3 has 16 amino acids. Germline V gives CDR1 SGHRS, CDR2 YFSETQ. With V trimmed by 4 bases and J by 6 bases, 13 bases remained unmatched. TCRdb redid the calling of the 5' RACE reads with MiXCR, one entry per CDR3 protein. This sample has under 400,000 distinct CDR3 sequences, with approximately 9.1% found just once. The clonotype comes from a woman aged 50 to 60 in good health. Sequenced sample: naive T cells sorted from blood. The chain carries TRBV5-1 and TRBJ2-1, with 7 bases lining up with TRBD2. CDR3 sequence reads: CASSSLADERGNEQFF. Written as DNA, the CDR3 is TGCGCCAGCAGCAGCCTAGCGGACGAGCGGGGCAATGAGCAGTTCTTC.